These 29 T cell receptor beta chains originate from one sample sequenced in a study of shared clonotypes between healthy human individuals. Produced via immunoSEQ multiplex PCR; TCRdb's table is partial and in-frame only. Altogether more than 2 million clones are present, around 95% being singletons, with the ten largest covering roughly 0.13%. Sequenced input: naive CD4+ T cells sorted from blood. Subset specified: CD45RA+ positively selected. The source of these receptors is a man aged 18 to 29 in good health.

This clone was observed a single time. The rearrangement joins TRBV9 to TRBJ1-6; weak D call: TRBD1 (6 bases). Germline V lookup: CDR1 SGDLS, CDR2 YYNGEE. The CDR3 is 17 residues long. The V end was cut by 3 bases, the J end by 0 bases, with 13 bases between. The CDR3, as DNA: TGTGCCAGCAGCGAAACAGGGCAGCTCTCCTATAATTCACCCCTCCACTTT. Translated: CASSETGQLSYNSPLHF.

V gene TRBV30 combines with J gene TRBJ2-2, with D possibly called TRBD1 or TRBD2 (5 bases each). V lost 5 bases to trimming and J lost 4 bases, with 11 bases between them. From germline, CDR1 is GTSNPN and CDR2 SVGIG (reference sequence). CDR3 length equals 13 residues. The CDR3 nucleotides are TGTGCCTGGCGACGGGACCGCACCGGGGAGCTGTTTTTT. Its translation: CAWRRDRTGELFF.

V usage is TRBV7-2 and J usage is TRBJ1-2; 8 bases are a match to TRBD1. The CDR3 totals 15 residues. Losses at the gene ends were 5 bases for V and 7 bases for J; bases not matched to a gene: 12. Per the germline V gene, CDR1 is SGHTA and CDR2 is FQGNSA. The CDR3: CASSPMDRAVGGYTF. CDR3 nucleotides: TGTGCCAGCAGCCCAATGGACAGGGCAGTGGGTGGCTACACCTTC. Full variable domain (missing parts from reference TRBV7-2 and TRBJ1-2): GAGVSQSPSNKVTEKGKDVELRCDPISGHTALYWYRQSLGQGLEFLIYFQGNSAPDKSGLPSDRFSAERTGGSVSTLTIQRTQQEDSAVYLCASSPMDRAVGGYTFGSGTRLTVV.

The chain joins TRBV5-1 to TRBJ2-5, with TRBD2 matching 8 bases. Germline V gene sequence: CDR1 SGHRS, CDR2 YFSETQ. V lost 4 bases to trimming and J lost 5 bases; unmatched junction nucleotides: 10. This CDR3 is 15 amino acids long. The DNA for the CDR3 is TGCGCCAGCAGCACCTCTCGGGGGGGCCCTGAGACCCAGTACTTC. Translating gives CASSTSRGGPETQYF.

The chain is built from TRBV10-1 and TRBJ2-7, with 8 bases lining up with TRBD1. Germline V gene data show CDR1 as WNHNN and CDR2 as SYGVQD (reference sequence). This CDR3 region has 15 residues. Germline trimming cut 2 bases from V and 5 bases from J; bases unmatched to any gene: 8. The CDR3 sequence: CASSETDRGGDEQYF. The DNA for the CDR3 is TGCGCCAGCAGTGAGACCGACAGGGGTGGGGACGAGCAGTACTTC.

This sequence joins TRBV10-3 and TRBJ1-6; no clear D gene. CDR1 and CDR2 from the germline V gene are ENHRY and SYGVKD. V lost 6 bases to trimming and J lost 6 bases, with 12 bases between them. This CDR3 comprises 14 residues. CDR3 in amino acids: CAIRPGISNSPLHF. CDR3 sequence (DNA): TGTGCCATCAGACCCGGGATATCTAATTCACCCCTCCACTTT.

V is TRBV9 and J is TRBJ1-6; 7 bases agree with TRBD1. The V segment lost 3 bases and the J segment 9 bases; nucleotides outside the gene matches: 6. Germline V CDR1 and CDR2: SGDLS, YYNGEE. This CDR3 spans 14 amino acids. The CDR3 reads CASSASDRVSPLHF. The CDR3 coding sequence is TGTGCCAGCAGCGCCAGCGACAGGGTTTCACCCCTCCACTTT.

The CDR3 reads CASSFRTQGSYGYTF. For the CDR3, the DNA is TGTGCCAGCAGTTTTCGAACACAGGGGAGCTATGGCTACACCTTC. The chain has TRBV28 and TRBJ1-2; 7 bases are a match to TRBD1. Trimming cost V 3 bases and J 4 bases; bases outside gene matches: 8. This CDR3 is 15 amino acids long. Germline V lookup: CDR1 MDHEN, CDR2 SYDVKM.

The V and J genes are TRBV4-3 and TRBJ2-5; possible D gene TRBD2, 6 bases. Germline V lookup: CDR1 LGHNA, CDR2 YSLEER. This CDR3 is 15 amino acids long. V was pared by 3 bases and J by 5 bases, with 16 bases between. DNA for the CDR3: TGCGCCAGCAGCCAGACGGGAGCGATGAGTGAGACCCAGTACTTC. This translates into CASSQTGAMSETQYF.

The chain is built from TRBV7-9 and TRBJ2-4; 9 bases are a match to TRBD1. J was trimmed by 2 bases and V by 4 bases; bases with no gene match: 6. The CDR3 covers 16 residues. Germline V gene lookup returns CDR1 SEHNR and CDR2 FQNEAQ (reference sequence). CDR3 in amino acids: CASSSTGGITKNIQYF. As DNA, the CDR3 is TGTGCCAGCAGCTCGACAGGGGGAATTACCAAAAACATTCAGTACTTC. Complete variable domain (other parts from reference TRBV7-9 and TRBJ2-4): DTGVSQNPRHKITKRGQNVTFRCDPISEHNRLYWYRQTLGQGPEFLTYFQNEAQLEKSRLLSDRFSAERPKGSFSTLEIQRTEQGDSAMYLCASSSTGGITKNIQYFGAGTRLSVL.

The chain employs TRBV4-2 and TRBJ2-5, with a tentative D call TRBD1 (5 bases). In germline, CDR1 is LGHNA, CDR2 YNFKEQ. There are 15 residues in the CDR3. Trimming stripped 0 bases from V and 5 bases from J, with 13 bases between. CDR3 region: CASSQEARVTETQYF. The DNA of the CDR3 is TGTGCCAGCAGCCAAGAGGCCAGGGTAACGGAGACCCAGTACTTC.

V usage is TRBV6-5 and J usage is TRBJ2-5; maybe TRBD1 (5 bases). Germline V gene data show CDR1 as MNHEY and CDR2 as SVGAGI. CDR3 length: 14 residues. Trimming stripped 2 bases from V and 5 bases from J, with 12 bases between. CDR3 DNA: TGTGCCAGCAGTTACGTCAGGGATCAGGAGACCCAGTACTTC. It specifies CASSYVRDQETQYF.

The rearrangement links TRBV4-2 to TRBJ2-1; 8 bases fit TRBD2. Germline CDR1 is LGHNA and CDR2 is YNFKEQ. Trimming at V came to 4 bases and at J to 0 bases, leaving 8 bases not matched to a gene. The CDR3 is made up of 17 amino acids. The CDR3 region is CASSLSLGGASYNEQFF. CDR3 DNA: TGTGCCAGCAGCCTTAGCCTCGGGGGGGCCTCCTACAATGAGCAGTTCTTC.

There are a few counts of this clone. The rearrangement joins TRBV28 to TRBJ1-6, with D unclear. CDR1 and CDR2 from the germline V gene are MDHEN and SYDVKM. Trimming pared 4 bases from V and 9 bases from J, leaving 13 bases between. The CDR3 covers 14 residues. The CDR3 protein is CASSSSGRASPLHF. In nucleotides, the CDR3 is TGTGCCAGCAGTTCTTCTGGACGGGCTTCACCCCTCCACTTT.

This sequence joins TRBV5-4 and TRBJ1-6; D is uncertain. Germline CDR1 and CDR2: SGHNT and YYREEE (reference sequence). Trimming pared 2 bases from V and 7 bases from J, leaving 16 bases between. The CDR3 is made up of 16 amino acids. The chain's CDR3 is CASSLRPTQENSPLHF. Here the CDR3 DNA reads TGTGCCAGCAGCTTAAGACCCACGCAGGAAAATTCACCCCTCCACTTT.

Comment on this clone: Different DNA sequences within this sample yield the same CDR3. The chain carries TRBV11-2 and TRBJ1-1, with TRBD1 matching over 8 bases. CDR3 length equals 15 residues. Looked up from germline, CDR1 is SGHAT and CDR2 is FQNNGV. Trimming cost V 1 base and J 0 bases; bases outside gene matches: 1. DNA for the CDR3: TGTGCCAGCAGCTTAGGGACAGGGATGAACACTGAAGCTTTCTTT. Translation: CASSLGTGMNTEAFF.

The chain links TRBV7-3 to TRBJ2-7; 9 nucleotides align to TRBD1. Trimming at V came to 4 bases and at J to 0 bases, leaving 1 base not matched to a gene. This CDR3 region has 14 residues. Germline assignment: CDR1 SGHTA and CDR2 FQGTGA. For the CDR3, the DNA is TGTGCCAGCAGCTCACAGGGGGCCTCCTACGAGCAGTACTTC. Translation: CASSSQGASYEQYF. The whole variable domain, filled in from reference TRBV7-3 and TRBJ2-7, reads GAGVSQTPSNKVTEKGKYVELRCDPISGHTALYWYRQSLGQGPEFLIYFQGTGAADDSGLPNDRFFAVRPEGSVSTLKIQRTERGDSAVYLCASSSQGASYEQYFGPGTRLTVT.

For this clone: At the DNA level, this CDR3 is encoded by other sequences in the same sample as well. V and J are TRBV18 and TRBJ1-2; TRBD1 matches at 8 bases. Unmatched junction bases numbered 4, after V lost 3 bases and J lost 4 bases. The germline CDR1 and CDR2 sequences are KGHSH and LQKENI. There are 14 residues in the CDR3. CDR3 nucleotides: TGTGCCAGCTCACCTGCCGGGACAGGCTATGGCTACACCTTC. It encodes CASSPAGTGYGYTF.

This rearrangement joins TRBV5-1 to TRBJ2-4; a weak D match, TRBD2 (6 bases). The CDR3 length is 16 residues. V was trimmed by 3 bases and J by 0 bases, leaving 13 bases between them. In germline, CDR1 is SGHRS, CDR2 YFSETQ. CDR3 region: CASSSGLQIAKNIQYF. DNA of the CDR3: TGCGCCAGCAGCTCGGGACTGCAAATAGCCAAAAACATTCAGTACTTC.

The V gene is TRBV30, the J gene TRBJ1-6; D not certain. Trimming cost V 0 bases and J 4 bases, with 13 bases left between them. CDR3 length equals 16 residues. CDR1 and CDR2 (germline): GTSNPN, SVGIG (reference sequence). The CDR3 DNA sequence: TGTGCCTGGAGTGTGAGGTATCTGTCGTATAATTCACCCCTCCACTTT. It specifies CAWSVRYLSYNSPLHF.

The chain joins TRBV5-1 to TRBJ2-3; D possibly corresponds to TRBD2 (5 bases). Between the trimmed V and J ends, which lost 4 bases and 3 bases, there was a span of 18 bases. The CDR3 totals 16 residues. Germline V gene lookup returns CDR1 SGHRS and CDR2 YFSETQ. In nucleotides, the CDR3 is TGCGCCAGCAGCCCCGTTCCGGGGAGCTTAACAGATACGCAGTATTTT. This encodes CASSPVPGSLTDTQYF.

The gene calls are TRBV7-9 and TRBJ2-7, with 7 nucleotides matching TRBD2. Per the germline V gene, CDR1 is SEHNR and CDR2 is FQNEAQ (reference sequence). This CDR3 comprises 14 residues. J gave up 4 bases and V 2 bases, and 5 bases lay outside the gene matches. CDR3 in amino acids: CASSLSGREYEQYF. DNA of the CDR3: TGTGCCAGCAGCTTAAGTGGGAGGGAATACGAGCAGTACTTC.

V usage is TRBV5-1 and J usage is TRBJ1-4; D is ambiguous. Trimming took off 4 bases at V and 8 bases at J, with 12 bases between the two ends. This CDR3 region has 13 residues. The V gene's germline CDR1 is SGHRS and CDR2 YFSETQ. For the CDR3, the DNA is TGCGCCAGCAGCCGGGCCCTGGGGGAAAAACTGTTTTTT. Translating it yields CASSRALGEKLFF.

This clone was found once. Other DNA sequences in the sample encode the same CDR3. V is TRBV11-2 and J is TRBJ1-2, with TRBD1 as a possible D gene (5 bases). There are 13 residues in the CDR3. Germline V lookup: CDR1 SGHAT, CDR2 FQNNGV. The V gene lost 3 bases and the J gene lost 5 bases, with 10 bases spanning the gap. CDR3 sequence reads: CASSLSEGYGYTF. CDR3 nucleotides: TGTGCCAGCAGCTTGTCCGAGGGGTATGGCTACACCTTC.

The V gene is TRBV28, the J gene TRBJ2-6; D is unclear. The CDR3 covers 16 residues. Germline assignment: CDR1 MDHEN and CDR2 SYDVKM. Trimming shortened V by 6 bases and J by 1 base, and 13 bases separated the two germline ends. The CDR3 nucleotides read TGTGCCAGCAGCTTAAGGTCACGGTCTGGGGCCAACGTCCTGACTTTC. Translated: CASSLRSRSGANVLTF.

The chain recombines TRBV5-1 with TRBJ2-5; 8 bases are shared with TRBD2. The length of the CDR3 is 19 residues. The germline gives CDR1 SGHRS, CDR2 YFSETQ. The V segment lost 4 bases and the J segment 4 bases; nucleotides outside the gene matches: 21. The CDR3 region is CASSPEFGSGGPTLETQYF. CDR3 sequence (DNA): TGCGCCAGCAGCCCGGAATTTGGAAGCGGGGGTCCAACGCTAGAGACCCAGTACTTC.

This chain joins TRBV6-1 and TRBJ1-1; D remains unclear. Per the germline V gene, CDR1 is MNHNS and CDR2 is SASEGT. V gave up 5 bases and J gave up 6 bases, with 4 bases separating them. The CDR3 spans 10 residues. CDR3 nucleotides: TGTGCCAGCAGTCGGTCTGAAGCTTTCTTT. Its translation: CASSRSEAFF.

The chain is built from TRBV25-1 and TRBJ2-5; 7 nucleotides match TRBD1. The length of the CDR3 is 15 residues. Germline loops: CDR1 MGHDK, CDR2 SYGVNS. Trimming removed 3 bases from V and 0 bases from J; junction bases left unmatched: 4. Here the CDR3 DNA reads TGTGCCAGCAGTGACCCCAGGGGGAACCAAGAGACCCAGTACTTC. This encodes CASSDPRGNQETQYF. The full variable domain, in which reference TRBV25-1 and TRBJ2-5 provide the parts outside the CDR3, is EADIYQTPRYLVIGTGKKITLECSQTMGHDKMYWYQQDPGMELHLIHYSYGVNSTEKGDLSSESTVSRIRTEHFPLTLESARPSHTSQYLCASSDPRGNQETQYFGPGTRLLVL.

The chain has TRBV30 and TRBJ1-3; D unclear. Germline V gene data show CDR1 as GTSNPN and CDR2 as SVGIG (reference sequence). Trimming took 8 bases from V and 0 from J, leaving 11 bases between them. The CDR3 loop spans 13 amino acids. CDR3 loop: CATRVYSGNTIYF. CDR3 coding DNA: TGTGCCACCCGGGTATACTCTGGAAACACCATATATTTT.